Presented here are 27 T cell receptor beta chains from one specimen sequenced in a study of T cells in pancreatic ductal adenocarcinoma. Selected pancreatic ductal adenocarcinoma patients had undergone surgery without neoadjuvant therapy. The repertoire was sequenced with immunoSEQ multiplex PCR; TCRdb's copy has only in-frame clones and lacks some. This sample has thousands of clones; approximately 68% occur once, and the top ten carry approximately 8.2%. Sequencing was done on a sample of pancreatic tumor tissue. The receptors come from a human donor with pancreatic ductal adenocarcinoma.

This clone was detected only once. The chain recombines TRBV6-1 with TRBJ1-5, with unresolved D. The CDR3 totals 11 residues. The V end was cut by 11 bases, the J end by 9 bases, with 14 bases between. In germline, CDR1 is MNHNS, CDR2 SASEGT. The CDR3 DNA reads TGTGCCCAACCTTCGAGCCTGCCCCAGCATTTT. This encodes CAQPSSLPQHF.

V is TRBV11-2 and J is TRBJ2-1, with TRBD2 matching over 11 bases. Germline V lookup: CDR1 SGHAT, CDR2 FQNNGV. J lost 4 bases, V lost 2 bases, and 1 base had no gene match. The CDR3 has 15 amino acids. The CDR3 DNA is TGTGCCAGCAGCTTAACTAGCGGGGGATACAATGAGCAGTTCTTC. Residues: CASSLTSGGYNEQFF.

The chain uses TRBV19 and TRBJ2-2, with D hard to call. V was shortened by 6 bases and J by 1 base, with 3 bases between the two germline ends. The CDR3 runs 12 residues. Per the germline V gene, CDR1 is LNHDA and CDR2 is SQIVND (reference sequence). CDR3 DNA: TGTGCCAGTAGACAGAACACCGGGGAGCTGTTTTTT. This sequence encodes CASRQNTGELFF.

The chain links TRBV7-2 to TRBJ1-3, with 9 positions matching TRBD1. CDR3 length equals 17 residues. Germline V gene data show CDR1 as SGHTA and CDR2 as FQGNSA. V gave up 4 bases and J gave up 0 bases; unmatched junction bases: 7. DNA for the CDR3: TGTGCCAGCAGCTCAATATCGACAGGGGGCTCTGGAAACACCATATATTTT. Translated: CASSSISTGGSGNTIYF.

The chain links TRBV29-1 to TRBJ2-7; TRBD1 matches 7 bases. CDR3 length: 14 residues. V lost 7 bases to trimming and J lost 6 bases; unmatched junction nucleotides: 15. The germline V gene has CDR1 SQVTM and CDR2 ANQGSEA. The CDR3 DNA reads TGCAGCGCCACAGGGGACAAGGGGTTAGGCGAGCAGTACTTC. It is translated as CSATGDKGLGEQYF.

The J gene is TRBJ1-3, the V gene TRBV2; the match to TRBD1 covers 7 bases. The germline V gene encodes CDR1 SNHLY and CDR2 FYNNEI. The length of the CDR3 is 12 residues. V lost 9 bases to trimming and J lost 4 bases; unmatched junction nucleotides: 3. The CDR3 nucleotides are TGTGCCAGGAGGACAGGAGGAAACACCATATATTTT. It encodes CARRTGGNTIYF.

The chain is built from TRBV19 and TRBJ2-3; D is undetermined. Trimming removed 2 bases at V and 3 bases at J, with 9 bases between. The CDR3 is 14 residues long. In germline, CDR1 is LNHDA, CDR2 SQIVND (reference sequence). The CDR3 protein is CASSIKLETDTQYF. The CDR3 DNA follows: TGTGCCAGTAGTATAAAGCTTGAGACAGATACGCAGTATTTT.

V gene TRBV5-1 combines with J gene TRBJ2-6; D is ambiguous. The CDR3 contains 15 residues. The germline gives CDR1 SGHRS, CDR2 YFSETQ. Trimming stripped 0 bases from V and 4 bases from J, with 8 bases between. CDR3 DNA sequence: TGCGCCAGCAGCTTGGAAGTAGCCGGGGCCAACGTCCTGACTTTC. It translates to CASSLEVAGANVLTF.

The V and J genes are TRBV6-6 and TRBJ2-2; 10 nucleotides match TRBD2. CDR3 length: 16 amino acids. After removal of 4 bases from V and 7 bases from J, the junction contained 9 bases not matched to a gene. CDR1 is MNHNY and CDR2 is SVGAGI in the germline V gene (reference sequence). Here the CDR3 DNA reads TGTGCCAGCAGTTCGCAAGCGGGGGGGTTTCGCGGGGAGCTGTTTTTT. Amino acid sequence: CASSSQAGGFRGELFF.

The V and J genes are TRBV18 and TRBJ2-1; 10 nucleotides line up with TRBD1. The CDR3 runs to 17 residues. The V gene end was trimmed by 3 bases and the J gene end by 3 bases; junction bases not matched to a gene: 8. The germline V gene has CDR1 KGHSH and CDR2 LQKENI. The CDR3 reads CASSPFQDRGGYNEQFF. CDR3 bases: TGTGCCAGCTCACCTTTCCAGGACAGGGGGGGCTACAATGAGCAGTTCTTC.

CDR3 region: CASSSPRGGSVEQYF. In DNA form, the CDR3 reads TGTGCCAGCAGCTCTCCGCGGGGGGGCTCCGTGGAGCAGTACTTC. The J gene is TRBJ2-7, the V gene TRBV11-2; 9 nucleotides match TRBD2. This CDR3 has 15 amino acids. Germline values: CDR1 SGHAT, CDR2 FQNNGV. Unmatched junction bases numbered 11, after V lost 4 bases and J lost 7 bases.

V is TRBV5-1 and J is TRBJ1-2; 7 positions match TRBD1. Trimming cost V 5 bases and J 4 bases; bases outside gene matches: 5. The CDR3 is made up of 13 amino acids. Germline lookup yields CDR1 SGHRS and CDR2 YFSETQ. Here the CDR3 reads CASSPDRAYGYTF. The CDR3 DNA reads as TGCGCCAGCAGTCCTGACAGGGCCTATGGCTACACCTTC.

V is TRBV28 and J is TRBJ1-1; D not certain. CDR3 length: 12 residues. In germline, CDR1 is MDHEN, CDR2 SYDVKM. V was cut by 0 bases and J by 4 bases, with 3 bases left in between. CDR3 loop: CASSLWSTEAFF. CDR3 nucleotides: TGTGCCAGCAGTTTATGGAGCACTGAAGCTTTCTTT. The full variable domain, with the rest looked up from reference TRBV28 and TRBJ1-1, is DVKVTQSSRYLVKRTGEKVFLECVQDMDHENMFWYRQDPGLGLRLIYFSYDVKMKEKGDIPEGYSVSREKKERFSLILESASTNQTSMYLCASSLWSTEAFFGQGTRLTVV.

The rearrangement uses TRBV4-3 and TRBJ1-4, with D possibly TRBD1 on 5 matching bases. V dropped 5 bases and J dropped 7 bases, with 17 bases sitting between them. There are 15 residues in the CDR3. Germline loops: CDR1 LGHNA, CDR2 YSLEER. The CDR3 is CASSSHDRGSEKLFF. In DNA form, the CDR3 reads TGCGCCAGCAGCTCTCACGACCGGGGGTCTGAAAAACTGTTTTTT.

The chain carries TRBV7-8 and TRBJ2-1; 12 bases align to TRBD1. The length of the CDR3 is 15 residues. Trimming at V came to 4 bases and at J to 7 bases, leaving 5 bases not matched to a gene. CDR1 SGHVS and CDR2 FQNEAQ come from the germline V gene. The CDR3 region has the DNA TGTGCCAGCAGCTGGGACAGGGGGCGTGAGAATGAGCAGTTCTTC. It codes for CASSWDRGRENEQFF.

This clone was observed once. The chain has TRBV4-3 and TRBJ2-1; D possibly corresponds to TRBD1 (5 bases). V lost 1 base and J 8 bases, leaving 12 bases between the germline ends. Germline V lookup: CDR1 LGHNA, CDR2 YSLEER. The CDR3 contains 14 residues. CDR3 region: CASSQVQGSDEQFF. The DNA of the CDR3 is TGCGCCAGCAGCCAAGTTCAGGGTTCGGATGAGCAGTTCTTC.

The chain recombines TRBV5-1 with TRBJ2-3; no reliable D call. V lost 5 bases and J lost 0, with 10 bases in between. The CDR3 runs 14 residues. Germline V gene lookup returns CDR1 SGHRS and CDR2 YFSETQ. Here the CDR3 reads CASRRGGSTDTQYF. CDR3 in DNA: TGCGCCAGCAGACGCGGCGGAAGCACAGATACGCAGTATTTT.

The rearrangement links TRBV6-6 to TRBJ2-6; a possible D gene is TRBD1 (6 bases). Germline CDR1 MNHNY, CDR2 SVGAGI (reference sequence). The CDR3 extends over 16 amino acids. Between the trimmed V and J ends, which lost 5 bases and 4 bases, there was a span of 15 bases. The CDR3 reads CASSVSTGTGANVLTF. DNA for the CDR3: TGTGCCAGCAGTGTCTCGACAGGTACAGGGGCCAACGTCCTGACTTTC.

The V call is TRBV6-4, the J call TRBJ2-3, with 10 bases fitting TRBD2. This CDR3 region has 15 residues. Trimming cost V 4 bases and J 2 bases; bases outside gene matches: 3. CDR1 is MRHNA, CDR2 SNTAGT, per germline. The DNA of the CDR3 is TGTGCCAGCAGTGGGAGCGGGGGGGCCACAGATACGCAGTATTTT. Translated: CASSGSGGATDTQYF.

Only a few counts were recorded for this clone. The rearrangement uses TRBV2 and TRBJ1-2, with 7 bases matching TRBD1. Per the germline V gene, CDR1 is SNHLY and CDR2 is FYNNEI. Unmatched junction bases numbered 3, after V lost 2 bases and J lost 6 bases. The CDR3 has 13 amino acids. This CDR3 is CASSELQGDGYTF. The DNA of the CDR3 is TGTGCCAGCAGTGAACTCCAGGGGGATGGCTACACCTTC.

This rearrangement joins TRBV18 to TRBJ1-1, with a possible D match to TRBD1 (5 bases). Germline CDR1 and CDR2: KGHSH and LQKENI. CDR3 size: 15 residues. Trimming took 1 base from V and 0 from J, leaving 9 bases between them. In nucleotides, the CDR3 is TGTGCCAGCTCACCACTCCGGGGGGTGAACACTGAAGCTTTCTTT. This encodes CASSPLRGVNTEAFF.

Judged by abundance, this clone is large. This rearrangement joins TRBV19 to TRBJ2-5, with 10 bases matching TRBD1. The length of the CDR3 is 16 residues. V was pared by 5 bases and J by 2 bases, with 8 bases of the junction left unmatched. CDR1 LNHDA and CDR2 SQIVND come from the germline V gene (reference sequence). In DNA form, the CDR3 reads TGTGCCAGTAGTTTCAGGGCGGGACAGGGGCAAGAGACCCAGTACTTC. This codes for CASSFRAGQGQETQYF.

The chain is built from TRBV28 and TRBJ1-3; no firm D call. Trimming cost V 6 bases and J 3 bases, with 12 bases left between them. The length of the CDR3 is 14 residues. Germline CDR1 and CDR2: MDHEN and SYDVKM. CDR3: CASRDYMGGNTIYF. The CDR3 DNA is TGTGCCAGCAGAGACTACATGGGTGGAAACACCATATATTTT.

The rearrangement links TRBV6-5 to TRBJ1-2; TRBD1 agrees at 9 bases. The length of the CDR3 is 15 residues. Germline V gene sequence: CDR1 MNHEY, CDR2 SVGAGI. J lost 5 bases, V lost 2 bases, and 6 bases had no gene match. As DNA, the CDR3 is TGTGCCAGCAGTTACCTGACAGGGGGTAGTTATGGCTACACCTTC. Translated, it gives CASSYLTGGSYGYTF.

The chain employs TRBV28 and TRBJ2-2, with D maybe TRBD2 (6 bases). The germline CDR1 and CDR2 sequences are MDHEN and SYDVKM. Deletions cut 5 bases from V and 2 bases from J, with 12 bases between. The CDR3 is 15 amino acids. The CDR3 DNA reads TGTGCCAGCAGTGGGCCGGGGACTAACACCGGGGAGCTGTTTTTT. Translated, it gives CASSGPGTNTGELFF. The full variable domain, completed using reference TRBV28 and TRBJ2-2, is DVKVTQSSRYLVKRTGEKVFLECVQDMDHENMFWYRQDPGLGLRLIYFSYDVKMKEKGDIPEGYSVSREKKERFSLILESASTNQTSMYLCASSGPGTNTGELFFGEGSRLTVL.

The J gene is TRBJ1-1, the V gene TRBV7-9; no firm D call. Germline CDR1 is SEHNR and CDR2 is FQNEAQ (reference sequence). V dropped 3 bases and J dropped 0 bases, with 5 bases sitting between them. The length of the CDR3 is 13 residues. Here the CDR3 DNA reads TGTGCCAGCAGCTTTGGCATGAACACTGAAGCTTTCTTT. Amino acid sequence: CASSFGMNTEAFF.

The chain joins TRBV6-1 to TRBJ1-1; D might be TRBD1 (5 bases). Trimming removed 2 bases at V and 0 bases at J, with 13 bases between. The CDR3 consists of 16 residues. From germline, CDR1 is MNHNS and CDR2 SASEGT. CDR3 region: CASSEQGKPMNTEAFF. CDR3 DNA: TGTGCCAGCAGTGAACAGGGTAAACCCATGAACACTGAAGCTTTCTTT.